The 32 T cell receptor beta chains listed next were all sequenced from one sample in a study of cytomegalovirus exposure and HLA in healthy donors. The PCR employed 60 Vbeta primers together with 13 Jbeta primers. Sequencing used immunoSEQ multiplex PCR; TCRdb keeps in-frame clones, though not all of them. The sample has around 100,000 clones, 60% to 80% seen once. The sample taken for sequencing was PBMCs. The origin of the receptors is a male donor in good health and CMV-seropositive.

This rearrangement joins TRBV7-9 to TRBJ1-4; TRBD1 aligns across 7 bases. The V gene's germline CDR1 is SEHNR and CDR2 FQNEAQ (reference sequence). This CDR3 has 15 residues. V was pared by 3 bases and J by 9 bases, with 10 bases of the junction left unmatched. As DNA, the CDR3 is TGTGCCAGCAGCTTTGAAAAGGGACAGCTCCAAAAACTGTTTTTT. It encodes CASSFEKGQLQKLFF.

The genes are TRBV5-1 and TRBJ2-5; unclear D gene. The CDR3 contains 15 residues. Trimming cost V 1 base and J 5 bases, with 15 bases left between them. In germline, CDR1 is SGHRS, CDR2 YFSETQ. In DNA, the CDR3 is TGCGCCAGCAGCTTGCCCGCTATTTTGGTCGAGACCCAGTACTTC. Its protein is CASSLPAILVETQYF.

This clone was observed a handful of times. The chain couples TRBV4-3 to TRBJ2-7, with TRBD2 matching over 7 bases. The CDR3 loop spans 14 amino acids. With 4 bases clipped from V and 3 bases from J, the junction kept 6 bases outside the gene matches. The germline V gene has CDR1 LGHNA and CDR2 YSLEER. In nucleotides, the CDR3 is TGCGCCAGCAGCCGCCAATCGGGGGGCTACGAGCAGTACTTC. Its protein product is CASSRQSGGYEQYF.

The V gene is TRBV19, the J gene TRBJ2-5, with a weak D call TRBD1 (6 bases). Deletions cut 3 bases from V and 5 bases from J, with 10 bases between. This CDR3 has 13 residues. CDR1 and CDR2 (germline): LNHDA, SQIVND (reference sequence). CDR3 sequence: CASSIPGGETQYF. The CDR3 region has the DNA TGTGCCAGTAGTATCCCTGGGGGCGAGACCCAGTACTTC. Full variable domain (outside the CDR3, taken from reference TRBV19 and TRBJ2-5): DGGITQSPKYLFRKEGQNVTLSCEQNLNHDAMYWYRQDPGQGLRLIYYSQIVNDFQKGDIAEGYSVSREKKESFPLTVTSAQKNPTAFYLCASSIPGGETQYFGPGTRLLVL.

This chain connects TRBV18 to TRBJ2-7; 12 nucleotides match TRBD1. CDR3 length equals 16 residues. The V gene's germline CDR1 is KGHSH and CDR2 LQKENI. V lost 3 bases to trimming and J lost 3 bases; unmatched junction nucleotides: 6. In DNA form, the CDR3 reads TGTGCCAGCTCACCTGATGGGACAGGGGGCTTCTACGAGCAGTACTTC. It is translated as CASSPDGTGGFYEQYF.

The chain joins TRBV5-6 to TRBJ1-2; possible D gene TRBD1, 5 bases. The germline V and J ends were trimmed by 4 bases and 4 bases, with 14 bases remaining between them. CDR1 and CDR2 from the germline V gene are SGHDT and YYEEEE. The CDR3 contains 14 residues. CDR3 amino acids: CASSVWGGSYGYTF. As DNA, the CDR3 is TGTGCCAGCAGCGTGTGGGGGGGTAGCTATGGCTACACCTTC.

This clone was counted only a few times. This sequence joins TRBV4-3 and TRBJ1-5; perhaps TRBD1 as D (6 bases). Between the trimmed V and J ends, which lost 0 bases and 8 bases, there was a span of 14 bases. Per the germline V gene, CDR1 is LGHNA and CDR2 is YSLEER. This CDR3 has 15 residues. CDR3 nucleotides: TGCGCCAGCAGCCAAGATTGGGGGGGGCAAAAGCCCCAGCATTTT. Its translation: CASSQDWGGQKPQHF.

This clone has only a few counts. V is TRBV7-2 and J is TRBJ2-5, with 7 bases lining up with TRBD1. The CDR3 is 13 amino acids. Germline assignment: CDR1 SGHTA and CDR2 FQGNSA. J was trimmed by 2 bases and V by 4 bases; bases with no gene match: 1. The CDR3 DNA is TGTGCCAGCAGCTCGGGACAGCAAGAGACCCAGTACTTC. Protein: CASSSGQQETQYF.

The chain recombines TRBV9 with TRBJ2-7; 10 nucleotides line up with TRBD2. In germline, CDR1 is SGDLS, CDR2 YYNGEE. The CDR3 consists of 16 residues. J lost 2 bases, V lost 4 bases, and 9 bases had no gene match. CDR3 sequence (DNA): TGTGCCAGCAGCAAAGCCGGGACTAGCGAACCCTACGAGCAGTACTTC. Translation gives CASSKAGTSEPYEQYF.

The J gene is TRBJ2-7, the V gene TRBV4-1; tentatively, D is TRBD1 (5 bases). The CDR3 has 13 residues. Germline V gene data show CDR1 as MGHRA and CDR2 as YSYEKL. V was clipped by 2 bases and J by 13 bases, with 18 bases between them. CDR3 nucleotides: TGCGCCAGCAGCCAACGACAGTCCACGTCCCCTTACTTC. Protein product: CASSQRQSTSPYF.

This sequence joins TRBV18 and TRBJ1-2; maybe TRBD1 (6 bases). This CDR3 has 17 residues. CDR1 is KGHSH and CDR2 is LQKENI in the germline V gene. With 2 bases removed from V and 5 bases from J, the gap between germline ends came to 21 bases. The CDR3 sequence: CASSPGLMGASGYGYTF. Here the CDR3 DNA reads TGTGCCAGCTCACCAGGATTGATGGGGGCGTCAGGGTATGGCTACACCTTC.

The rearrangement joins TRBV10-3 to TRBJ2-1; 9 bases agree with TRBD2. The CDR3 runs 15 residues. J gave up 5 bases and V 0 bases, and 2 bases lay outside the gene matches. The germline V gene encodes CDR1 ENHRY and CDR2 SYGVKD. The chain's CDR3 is CAISESRLADNEQFF. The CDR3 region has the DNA TGTGCCATCAGTGAGTCCCGACTAGCGGACAATGAGCAGTTCTTC.

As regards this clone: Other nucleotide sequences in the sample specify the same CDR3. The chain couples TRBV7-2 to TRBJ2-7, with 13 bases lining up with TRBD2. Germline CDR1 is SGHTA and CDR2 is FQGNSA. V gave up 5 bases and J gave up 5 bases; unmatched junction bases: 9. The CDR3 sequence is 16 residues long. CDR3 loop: CASSPAIGTSGNEQYF. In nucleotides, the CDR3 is TGTGCCAGCAGCCCCGCTATCGGGACTAGCGGGAACGAGCAGTACTTC.

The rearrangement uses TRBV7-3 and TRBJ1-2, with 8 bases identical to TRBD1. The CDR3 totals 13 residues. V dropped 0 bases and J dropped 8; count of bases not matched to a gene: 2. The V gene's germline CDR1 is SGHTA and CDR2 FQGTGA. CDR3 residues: CASSLTDRAGYTF. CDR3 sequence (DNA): TGTGCCAGCAGCTTAACGGACAGGGCGGGCTACACCTTC.

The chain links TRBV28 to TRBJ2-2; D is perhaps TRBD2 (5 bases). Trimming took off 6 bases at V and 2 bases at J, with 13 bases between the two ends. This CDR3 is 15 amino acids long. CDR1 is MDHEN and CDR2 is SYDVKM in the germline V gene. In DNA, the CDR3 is TGTGCCAGCAGGGATGAGAGCGGCAACACCGGGGAGCTGTTTTTT. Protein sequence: CASRDESGNTGELFF.

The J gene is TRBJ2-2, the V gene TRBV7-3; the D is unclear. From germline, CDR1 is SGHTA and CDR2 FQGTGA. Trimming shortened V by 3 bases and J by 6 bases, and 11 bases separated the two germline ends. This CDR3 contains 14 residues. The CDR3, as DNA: TGTGCCAGCAGCTTTAACGGTGATGCCGGGGAGCTGTTTTTT. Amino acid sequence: CASSFNGDAGELFF.

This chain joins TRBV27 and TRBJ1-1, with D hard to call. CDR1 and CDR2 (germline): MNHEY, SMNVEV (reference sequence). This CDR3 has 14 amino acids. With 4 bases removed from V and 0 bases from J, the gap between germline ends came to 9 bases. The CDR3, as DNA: TGTGCCAGCAGTTCCCTACCCGTGAACACTGAAGCTTTCTTT. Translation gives CASSSLPVNTEAFF.

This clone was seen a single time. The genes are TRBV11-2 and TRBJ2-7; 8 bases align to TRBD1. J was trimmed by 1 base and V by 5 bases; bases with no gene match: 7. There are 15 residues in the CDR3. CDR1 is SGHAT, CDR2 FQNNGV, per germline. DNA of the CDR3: TGTGCCAGCAGCCCGGGACAGGTCACATCCTACGAGCAGTACTTC. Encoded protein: CASSPGQVTSYEQYF.

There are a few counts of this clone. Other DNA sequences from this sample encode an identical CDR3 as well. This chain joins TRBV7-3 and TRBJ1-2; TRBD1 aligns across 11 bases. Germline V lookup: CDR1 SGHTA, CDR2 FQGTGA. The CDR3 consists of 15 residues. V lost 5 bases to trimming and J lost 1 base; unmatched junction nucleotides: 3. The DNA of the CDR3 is TGTGCCAGCAGCCCAGGGACAGGGGGTAACTATGGCTACACCTTC. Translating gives CASSPGTGGNYGYTF.

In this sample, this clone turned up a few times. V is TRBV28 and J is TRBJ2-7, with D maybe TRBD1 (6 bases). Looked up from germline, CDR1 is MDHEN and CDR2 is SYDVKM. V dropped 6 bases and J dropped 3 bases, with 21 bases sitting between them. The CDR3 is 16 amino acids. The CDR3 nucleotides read TGTGCCAGCAGGCCAGCCGGGACACTGAATGTCTACGAGCAGTACTTC. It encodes CASRPAGTLNVYEQYF.

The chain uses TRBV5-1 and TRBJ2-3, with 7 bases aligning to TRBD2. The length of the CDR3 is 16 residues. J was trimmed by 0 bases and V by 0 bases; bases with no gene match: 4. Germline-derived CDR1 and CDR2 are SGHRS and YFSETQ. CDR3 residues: CASSLALAPSTDTQYF. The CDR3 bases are TGCGCCAGCAGCTTGGCACTAGCGCCTAGCACAGATACGCAGTATTTT.

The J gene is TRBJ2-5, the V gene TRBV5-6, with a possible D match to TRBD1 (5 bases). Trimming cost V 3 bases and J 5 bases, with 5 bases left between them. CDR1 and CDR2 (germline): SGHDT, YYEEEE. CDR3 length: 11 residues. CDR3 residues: CASSSGETQYF. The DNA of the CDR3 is TGTGCCAGCAGCTCAGGGGAGACCCAGTACTTC.

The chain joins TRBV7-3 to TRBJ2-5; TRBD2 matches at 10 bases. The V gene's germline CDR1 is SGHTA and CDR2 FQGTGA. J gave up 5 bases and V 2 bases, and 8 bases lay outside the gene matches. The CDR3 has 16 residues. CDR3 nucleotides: TGTGCCAGCAGCTTAGGGACTAGCGTGAAAGGGGAGACCCAGTACTTC. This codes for CASSLGTSVKGETQYF.

CDR3 sequence (DNA): TGTGCCAGCAGCCCACAGGGGGCTGCCTCCTACAATGAGCAGTTCTTC. It is translated as CASSPQGAASYNEQFF. The genes are TRBV7-2 and TRBJ2-1; 9 bases line up with TRBD1. Germline values: CDR1 SGHTA, CDR2 FQGNSA. V lost 5 bases, J lost 0 bases, and 5 bases stayed unmatched. The CDR3 has 16 residues. The full variable domain, in which reference TRBV7-2 and TRBJ2-1 provide the parts outside the CDR3, is GAGVSQSPSNKVTEKGKDVELRCDPISGHTALYWYRQSLGQGLEFLIYFQGNSAPDKSGLPSDRFSAERTGGSVSTLTIQRTQQEDSAVYLCASSPQGAASYNEQFFGPGTRLTVL.

CDR3 amino acids: CASSLQGSNTEAFF. DNA of the CDR3: TGTGCCAGCAGTCTCCAGGGGTCGAACACTGAAGCTTTCTTT. The rearrangement uses TRBV7-9 and TRBJ1-1; D is perhaps TRBD1 (6 bases). This CDR3 contains 14 residues. V shed 6 bases and J shed 1 base, with 12 bases lying between them. Germline lookup yields CDR1 SEHNR and CDR2 FQNEAQ (reference sequence).

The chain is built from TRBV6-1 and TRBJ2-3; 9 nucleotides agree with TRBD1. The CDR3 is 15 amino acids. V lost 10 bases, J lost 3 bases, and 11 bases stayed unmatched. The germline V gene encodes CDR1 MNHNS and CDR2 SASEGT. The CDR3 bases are TGTGCCACCAAGCTTGGACAGGGGACTACAGATACGCAGTATTTT. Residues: CATKLGQGTTDTQYF.

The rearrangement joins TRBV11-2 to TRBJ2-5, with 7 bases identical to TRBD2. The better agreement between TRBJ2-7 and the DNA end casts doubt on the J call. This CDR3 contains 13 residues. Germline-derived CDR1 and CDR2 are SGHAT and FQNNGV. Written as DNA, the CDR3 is TGTGCCAGCAGCTTATCGACTAGCAACGAGCAGTACTTC. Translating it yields CASSLSTSNEQYF.

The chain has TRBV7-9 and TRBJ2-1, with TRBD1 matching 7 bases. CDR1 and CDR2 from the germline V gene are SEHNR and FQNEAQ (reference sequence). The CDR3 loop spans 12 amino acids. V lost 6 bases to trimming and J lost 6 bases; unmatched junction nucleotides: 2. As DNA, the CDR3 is TGTGCCAGCAGATCAGGGGGCAATGAGCAGTTCTTC. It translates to CASRSGGNEQFF.

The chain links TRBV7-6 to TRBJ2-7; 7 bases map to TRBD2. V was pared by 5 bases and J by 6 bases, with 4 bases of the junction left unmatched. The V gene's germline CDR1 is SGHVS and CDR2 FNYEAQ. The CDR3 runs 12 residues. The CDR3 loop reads CASSPGLGEQYF. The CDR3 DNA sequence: TGTGCCAGCAGCCCCGGACTAGGCGAGCAGTACTTC.

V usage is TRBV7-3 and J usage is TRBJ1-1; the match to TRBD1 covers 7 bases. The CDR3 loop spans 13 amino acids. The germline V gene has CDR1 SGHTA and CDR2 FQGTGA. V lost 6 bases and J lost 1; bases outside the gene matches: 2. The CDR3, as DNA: TGTGCCAGCAGGAGGGACAGGAACACTGAAGCTTTCTTT. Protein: CASRRDRNTEAFF. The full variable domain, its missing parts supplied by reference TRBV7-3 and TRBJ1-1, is GAGVSQTPSNKVTEKGKYVELRCDPISGHTALYWYRQSLGQGPEFLIYFQGTGAADDSGLPNDRFFAVRPEGSVSTLKIQRTERGDSAVYLCASRRDRNTEAFFGQGTRLTVV.

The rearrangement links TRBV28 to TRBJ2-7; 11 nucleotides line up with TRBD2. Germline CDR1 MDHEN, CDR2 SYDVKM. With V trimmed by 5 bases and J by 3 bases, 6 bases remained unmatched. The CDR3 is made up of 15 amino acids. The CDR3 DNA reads TGTGCCAGCAGTGGCTCCGGGACTAGCGGCTACGAGCAGTACTTC. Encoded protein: CASSGSGTSGYEQYF.

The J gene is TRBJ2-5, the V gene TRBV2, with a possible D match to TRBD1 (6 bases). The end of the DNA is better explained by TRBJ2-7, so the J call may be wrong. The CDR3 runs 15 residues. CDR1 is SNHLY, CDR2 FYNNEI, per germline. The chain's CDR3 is CASSENQGPSYEQYF. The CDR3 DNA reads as TGTGCCAGCAGTGAAAACCAGGGGCCTTCCTACGAGCAGTACTTC.